The rows below give T cell receptor beta chains drawn from one sample of a study of T cell responses to AZD1222 COVID-19 vaccine. Sequenced by immunoSEQ multiplex PCR; TCRdb stores in-frame clones only, minus some. The sample contains about 110,000 clones, around 87% of which appear only once. Specimen: peripheral blood, collected 28 days after the second AZD1222 dose. The receptors were gathered from an adult who received the AZD1222 COVID-19 vaccine. CDR3s include the opening cysteine and the closing phenylalanine or tryptophan.

V | CDR3
TRBV30 | CAWSWGTDSNQPQHF
TRBV6-5 | CASTTGTGWEDTQYF
TRBV18 | CASSPLPVGDVNTEAFF
TRBV20-1 | CSASPQISDTQYF
TRBV29-1 | CSVGHQGHEQYF
TRBV27 | CASSLTATGSGANVLTF
TRBV25-1 | CASRTGGNTIYF
TRBV6-5 | CASRPGVPPYEQYF
TRBV6-5 | CASSYHLGVQETQYF
TRBV5-1 | CASREEDEKLFF
TRBV30 | CAWSTTGSRSNQPQHF
TRBV5-5 | CASSSPPGLAGGRVREQYF
TRBV11-2 | CASSLAGANTGELFF
TRBV3-1/TRBV3-2 | CASNRQGNEQYF